This entry lists 11 T cell receptor beta chains sequenced from one sample in a study of blood T cell repertoires in COVID-19. Sequenced by immunoSEQ multiplex PCR; TCRdb stores in-frame clones only, minus some. The sample shows under 250,000 clones, roughly four fifths of them seen only once. The sample consisted of peripheral blood. The receptors shown here come from a woman in her thirties or forties with acute or convalescent COVID-19.

The J gene is TRBJ2-7, the V gene TRBV5-1, with 7 bases lining up with TRBD1. The CDR3 spans 14 residues. Trimming took 5 bases from V and 4 from J; bases not matched to a gene: 9. Per germline, CDR1 SGHRS and CDR2 YFSETQ. CDR3 sequence reads: CASSQEGAMYEQYF. The CDR3 DNA reads TGCGCCAGCAGTCAAGAGGGGGCCATGTACGAGCAGTACTTC.

CDR3 sequence: CASSPGWATEAFF. The CDR3 nucleotides read TGTGCCAGCAGCCCGGGGTGGGCCACTGAAGCTTTCTTT. The gene calls are TRBV7-8 and TRBJ1-1, with unresolved D. The CDR3 is 13 amino acids. With 5 bases removed from V and 4 bases from J, the gap between germline ends came to 11 bases. Germline V lookup: CDR1 SGHVS, CDR2 FQNEAQ. Using reference TRBV7-8 and TRBJ1-1 for the parts outside the CDR3, the full variable domain is GAGVSQSPRYKVAKRGQDVALRCDPISGHVSLFWYQQALGQGPEFLTYFQNEAQLDKSGLPSDRFFAERPEGSVSTLKIQRTQQEDSAVYLCASSPGWATEAFFGQGTRLTVV.

The chain uses TRBV27 and TRBJ2-2; D is undetermined. CDR1 MNHEY and CDR2 SMNVEV come from the germline V gene (reference sequence). CDR3 length equals 16 residues. V was cut by 6 bases and J by 3 bases, with 17 bases left in between. The CDR3 sequence: CASRPVPTRYTGELFF. CDR3 in DNA: TGTGCCAGCAGACCCGTTCCTACGCGGTACACCGGGGAGCTGTTTTTT.

The chain is built from TRBV19 and TRBJ2-2; TRBD2 agrees at 12 bases. Trimming cost V 4 bases and J 2 bases; bases outside gene matches: 5. The CDR3 sequence is 17 residues long. The germline V gene encodes CDR1 LNHDA and CDR2 SQIVND (reference sequence). CDR3 protein: CASSKVLAGGNTGELFF. CDR3 sequence (DNA): TGTGCCAGTAGTAAGGTACTAGCGGGAGGAAACACCGGGGAGCTGTTTTTT.

This rearrangement joins TRBV14 to TRBJ1-2; maybe TRBD1 (6 bases). V lost 1 base and J lost 7, with 16 bases in between. CDR3 length equals 15 residues. CDR1 SGHDN and CDR2 FVKESK come from the germline V gene. DNA for the CDR3: TGTGCCAGCAGCCAAGGACAGGCGGGTGTCGCTGGCTACACCTTC. This encodes CASSQGQAGVAGYTF.

This sequence joins TRBV27 and TRBJ1-2, with D unresolved. Per germline, CDR1 MNHEY and CDR2 SMNVEV (reference sequence). CDR3 length equals 15 residues. With 4 bases removed from V and 1 base from J, the gap between germline ends came to 13 bases. The CDR3 nucleotides are TGTGCCAGCAGTTATACGGGGTACAATAACTATGGCTACACCTTC. It is translated as CASSYTGYNNYGYTF.

The chain combines TRBV30 with TRBJ2-1; weak D call: TRBD2 (5 bases). Germline V gene sequence: CDR1 GTSNPN, CDR2 SVGIG (reference sequence). The CDR3 extends over 13 amino acids. V lost 0 bases, J lost 4 bases, and 7 bases lay in between. CDR3 in amino acids: CAWSVAGYNEQFF. The CDR3 DNA sequence: TGTGCCTGGAGTGTGGCGGGTTACAATGAGCAGTTCTTC.

This clone was found a few times. The V call is TRBV11-2, the J call TRBJ2-7, with a tentative D call TRBD1 (6 bases). CDR1 and CDR2 from the germline V gene are SGHAT and FQNNGV. This CDR3 spans 13 amino acids. V lost 5 bases to trimming and J lost 4 bases, with 12 bases between them. CDR3 sequence (DNA): TGTGCCAGCAGCCGGACAGAGAATTACGAGCAGTACTTC. Protein: CASSRTENYEQYF. The full variable domain, its missing parts supplied by reference TRBV11-2 and TRBJ2-7, is EAGVAQSPRYKIIEKRQSVAFWCNPISGHATLYWYQQILGQGPKLLIQFQNNGVVDDSQLPKDRFSAERLKGVDSTLKIQPAKLEDSAVYLCASSRTENYEQYFGPGTRLTVT.

J is TRBJ1-5 and V is TRBV10-3; TRBD1 agrees at 7 bases. V lost 6 bases, J lost 5 bases, and 7 bases stayed unmatched. CDR1 is ENHRY, CDR2 SYGVKD, per germline. The CDR3 is 14 amino acids. The CDR3 loop is CAIRDTGDYQPQHF. The CDR3 DNA reads as TGTGCCATCAGAGATACAGGGGATTATCAGCCCCAGCATTTT.

The V call is TRBV19, the J call TRBJ2-2; TRBD1 matches at 8 bases. This CDR3 comprises 15 residues. V trimming: 4 bases; J trimming: 5 bases; junction bases outside the gene matches: 6. Germline CDR1 reads LNHDA; CDR2 reads SQIVND (reference sequence). CDR3 sequence reads: CASSTPDRDTGELFF. In DNA form, the CDR3 reads TGTGCCAGTAGTACCCCGGACAGGGATACCGGGGAGCTGTTTTTT. The entire variable domain, with the rest obtained from reference TRBV19 and TRBJ2-2, is as follows: DGGITQSPKYLFRKEGQNVTLSCEQNLNHDAMYWYRQDPGQGLRLIYYSQIVNDFQKGDIAEGYSVSREKKESFPLTVTSAQKNPTAFYLCASSTPDRDTGELFFGEGSRLTVL.

This clone was found a few times. In nucleotides, the CDR3 is TGTGCCAGCAGTAACCGACAGGGGTGGACCGGGGAGCTGTTTTTT. It specifies CASSNRQGWTGELFF. The chain carries TRBV2 and TRBJ2-2, with 8 positions matching TRBD1. The CDR3 has 15 residues. Per the germline V gene, CDR1 is SNHLY and CDR2 is FYNNEI. V trimming: 5 bases; J trimming: 5 bases; junction bases outside the gene matches: 7.